This TCR beta chain was sequenced in a study of T cell responses to AZD1222 COVID-19 vaccine. Overall study findings and caveats: Two doses of AZD1222 preceded a rise in Spike-specific TCR breadth and depth. Repertoires were obtained only post-peak T cell response. Unmutated variant regions reportedly attract nearly half of all spike-specific TCRs. It should be noted that donors were predominantly white British and more often female, and clonal diversity was possibly underestimated.

V was clipped by 6 bases and J by 2 bases; unmatched bases: 7. Germline V gene data show CDR1 as ENHRY and CDR2 as SYGVKD. CDR3 length: 15 amino acids. TCRdb keeps only in-frame clones here, not all; method: immunoSEQ multiplex PCR. The sample has 110,000 to 150,000 clones, roughly 92% seen once. Comment on this clone: Its antigen is as yet unknown.

This chain links TRBV10-3 with TRBJ2-7; TRBD2 aligns across 10 bases. The sequence came from an adult in good health. Specimen: peripheral blood, collected on day 0 of AZD1222 vaccination. CDR3 sequence reads: CAISVGTSVAYEQYF. The CDR3 DNA follows: TGTGCCATCAGCGTAGGGACTAGCGTCGCCTACGAGCAGTACTTC.